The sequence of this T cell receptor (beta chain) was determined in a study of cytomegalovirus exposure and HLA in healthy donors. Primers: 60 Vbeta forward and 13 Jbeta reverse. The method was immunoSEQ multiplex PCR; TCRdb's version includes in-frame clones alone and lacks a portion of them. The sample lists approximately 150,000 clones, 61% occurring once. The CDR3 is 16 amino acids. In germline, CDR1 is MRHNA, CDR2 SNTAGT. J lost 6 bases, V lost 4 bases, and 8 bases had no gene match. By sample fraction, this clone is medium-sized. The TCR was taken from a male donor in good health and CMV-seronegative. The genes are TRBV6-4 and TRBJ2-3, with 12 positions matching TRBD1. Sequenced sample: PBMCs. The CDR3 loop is CASSGDGTGGFDTQYF. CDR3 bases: TGTGCCAGCAGTGGAGACGGGACAGGGGGCTTCGATACGCAGTATTTT.